This T cell receptor beta chain derives from a study of early T cells in non-severe SARS-CoV-2 infection. Each CDR3 protein gets one entry after TCRdb re-called the 5' RACE reads with MiXCR. The data show 85,000 to 100,000 distinct CDR3 sequences, approximately 10% seen once. The CDR3 extends over 13 amino acids. Germline loops: CDR1 MGHRA, CDR2 YSYEKL. The J segment lost 6 bases and the V segment lost 1 base, leaving 0 bases of the junction unmatched. The source of this sequence is an adult who was a healthcare worker with PCR-confirmed SARS-CoV-2 infection or an uninfected control (not recorded which). The specimen sequenced was whole blood. The J gene is TRBJ1-2, the V gene TRBV4-1, with TRBD1 matching over 9 bases. CDR3 DNA sequence: TGCGCCAGCAGCCAAGGGACAGGGGATGGCTACACCTTC. Encoded protein: CASSQGTGDGYTF.